This entry describes one T cell receptor beta chain. Its antigen is not known. This sample was included in a study of post-analysis software for immune sequencing data. The wider study: As for disease course, relapsing-remitting, secondary progressive and progressive-relapsing multiple sclerosis were all included.

Study outcomes and limitations: The five TRBV segments detected at higher frequency in patients than in controls included TRBV5-6, TRBV5-1 and TRBV20-1.

Germline CDR1 reads DFQATT; CDR2 reads SNEGSKA (reference sequence). This CDR3 is 18 amino acids long. The trim removed 1 base at V and 7 bases at J, leaving 14 bases unmatched. The TCR beta cDNA libraries contained unique molecular identifiers. Each CDR3 protein is one row after TCRdb ran MiXCR on the PCR reads. This sample has hundreds of thousands of distinct CDR3 sequences; approximately 46% occur once, and the top ten carry 9.5% to 13%. Sequenced material: blood. This sequence joins TRBV20-1 and TRBJ2-1; 12 nucleotides agree with TRBD2. This sequence originates from a girl between 5 and 17 years old with multiple sclerosis. The CDR3 region has the DNA TGCAGTGCTAGAGGAGATTGGGCTAGCGGGAGGGCTTGGAATGAGCAGTTCTTC. Its protein product is CSARGDWASGRAWNEQFF.